Listed below are T cell receptor beta chains from one sample, sequenced in a study of shared clonotypes between healthy human individuals. Measured with immunoSEQ multiplex PCR; TCRdb has only the in-frame clones, and not every one. Of approximately 180,000 clones in the sample, 85% to 95% were seen once. The sequenced sample was naive CD4+ T cells sorted from blood. The receptors were gathered from a woman aged 25 to 39 in good health. The CDR3 runs from the conserved cysteine through the conserved F or W. A D gene is named only where the DNA matches it firmly.

j_call | v_call | d_call | cdr3_length | cdr3_aa
TRBJ2-5 | TRBV21-1 | - | 14 | CASSSLSRFGEQYF
TRBJ2-7 | TRBV5-1 | - | 13 | CASSPDDGYEQYF
TRBJ1-2 | TRBV7-9 | - | 12 | CASSSGTYGYTF
TRBJ1-1 | TRBV5-1 | - | 14 | CASSLAGKNTEAFF
TRBJ1-3 | TRBV5-4 | TRBD1 | 15 | CASTSDRLGGNTIYF
TRBJ1-2 | TRBV7-9 | - | 14 | CASSPTATSYGYTF
TRBJ2-7 | TRBV28 | - | 13 | CASSANRPYEQYF
TRBJ2-7 | TRBV7-7 | - | 14 | CASSLNGATGEQYF
TRBJ1-1 | TRBV4-1 | - | 17 | CASSQVPPGVAVGEAFF
TRBJ1-5 | TRBV10-3 | - | 13 | CAISGTVNQPQHF
TRBJ2-3 | TRBV28 | TRBD2 | 15 | CASSLSGDWTDTQYF
TRBJ2-7 | TRBV27 | TRBD2 | 16 | CASSPSGRALAHEQYF
TRBJ2-1 | TRBV25-1 | - | 14 | CASSESGRINEQFF
TRBJ1-1 | TRBV4-1 | TRBD1 | 14 | CASSTRQGNTEAFF
TRBJ2-3 | TRBV28 | TRBD2 | 15 | CASSLAGDLTDTQYF
TRBJ1-1 | TRBV15 | - | 11 | CAIRGYTEAFF
TRBJ1-5 | TRBV19 | - | 16 | CASSIRSIEGGQPQHF
TRBJ2-7 | TRBV10-3 | - | 14 | CAIRGGRESYEQYF
TRBJ1-1 | TRBV5-1 | - | 14 | CASSRGPGGTEAFF
TRBJ2-6 | TRBV30 | - | 13 | CALGESGANVLTF
TRBJ2-7 | TRBV6-5 | TRBD1 | 15 | CASSYSMGQGNEQYF
TRBJ2-4 | TRBV6-5 | - | 15 | CASSYGWGDKNIQYF
TRBJ1-1 | TRBV28 | TRBD1 | 16 | CASSPGQGSWKTEAFF
TRBJ2-7 | TRBV18 | - | 12 | CASSPDSYEQYF
TRBJ2-2 | TRBV28 | TRBD1 | 13 | CASRQGVTGELFF
TRBJ2-6 | TRBV5-1 | - | 16 | CASSFVGILGANVLTF
TRBJ2-1 | TRBV2 | TRBD2 | 16 | CASTDHLAGAANEQFF
TRBJ2-7 | TRBV18 | TRBD2 | 16 | CASSPPGLARTYEQYF
TRBJ2-3 | TRBV29-1 | TRBD2 | 14 | CSAESGSGADTQYF
TRBJ2-7 | TRBV7-9 | TRBD2 | 14 | CASSWEGSSYEQYF
TRBJ2-1 | TRBV5-1 | - | 14 | CASSLDLPYNEQFF
TRBJ2-7 | TRBV28 | - | 14 | CASSFRLRLYEQYF
TRBJ2-7 | TRBV5-1 | TRBD2 | 19 | CASSRLTGNVAGGSYEQYF
TRBJ2-3 | TRBV18 | TRBD1 | 13 | CASSPTGADTQYF
TRBJ2-1 | TRBV6-5 | - | 12 | CASSRLDGAPIF
TRBJ2-3 | TRBV27 | - | 16 | CASSFSGMKRTDTQYF
TRBJ2-3 | TRBV11-2 | - | 14 | CASSQLRGADTQYF
TRBJ2-3 | TRBV5-6 | - | 11 | CASSSTDTQYF
- | TRBV5-1 | - | 15 | CASSLASGVGYEQYF
TRBJ2-7 | TRBV14 | - | 16 | CASSSLVGAQRDEQYF
TRBJ2-7 | TRBV27 | - | 13 | CASSLAGPYEQYF
TRBJ2-7 | TRBV4-1 | - | 15 | CASSQGIEGTYEQYF